The 29 T cell receptor beta chains in this list originate from one sample, sequenced in a study of spatial heterogeneity in lung cancer. One entry per CDR3 protein results from TCRdb running MiXCR on the 5' RACE reads. The repertoire has tens of thousands of distinct CDR3 sequences, approximately 10% of them found once; the top ten carry more than 25%. Time point reported: blood at routine non-recurrence follow-up after resection. The sequencing used PBMCs, collected at follow-up. These receptors originate from a male donor with early-stage non-small cell lung cancer.

Only a few counts were recorded for this clonotype. The chain is built from TRBV12-3 or TRBV12-4 and TRBJ2-1; D possibly matches TRBD1 or TRBD2 (6 bases each). The CDR3 totals 15 residues. V dropped 7 bases and J dropped 5 bases, with 18 bases sitting between them. CDR3 in DNA: TGTGCCAGCACTAAAAGGGGGGAGAACGACAATGAGCAGTTCTTC. Amino acids: CASTKRGENDNEQFF.

This clonotype was picked up many times. The chain links TRBV4-3 to TRBJ2-1; unclear D gene. CDR3 length: 14 amino acids. From germline, CDR1 is LGHNA and CDR2 YSLEER. Trimming removed 1 base from V and 7 bases from J, with 11 bases in between. The CDR3 coding sequence is TGCGCCAGCAGCCAAGGGTCCTCTTTTAATGAGCAGTTCTTC. This codes for CASSQGSSFNEQFF.

This clonotype has more than one count but fewer than ten. The chain has TRBV19 and TRBJ2-2, with a possible D match to TRBD2 (5 bases). V was cut by 10 bases and J by 4 bases, with 16 bases left in between. Germline V gene lookup returns CDR1 LNHDA and CDR2 SQIVND (reference sequence). The CDR3 totals 14 residues. CDR3 in amino acids: CATPVGVGTGELFF. CDR3 DNA: TGTGCCACCCCGGTGGGAGTCGGCACCGGGGAGCTGTTTTTT.

This clonotype was picked up many times. The CDR3 DNA sequence: TGCAGCGTTGAAGGTCAGGCTAGCGGCACCTACAATGAGCAGTTCTTC. It encodes CSVEGQASGTYNEQFF. The chain links TRBV29-1 to TRBJ2-1, with 7 bases aligning to TRBD2. Per the germline V gene, CDR1 is SQVTM and CDR2 is ANQGSEA. The ends lost 1 base at V and 2 bases at J; junction bases unmatched: 8. The CDR3 runs to 16 residues.

This clonotype was recorded many times. The chain couples TRBV3-1 to TRBJ2-6; D gene uncertain. Germline CDR1 is LGHDT and CDR2 is YNNKEL (reference sequence). CDR3 length: 16 amino acids. With 0 bases removed from V and 1 base from J, the gap between germline ends came to 7 bases. DNA of the CDR3: TGTGCCAGCAGCCAAGAAAGTCGATCTGGGGCCAACGTCCTGACTTTC. Encoded protein: CASSQESRSGANVLTF. Using reference TRBV3-1 and TRBJ2-6 for the parts outside the CDR3, the full variable domain is DTAVSQTPKYLVTQMGNDKSIKCEQNLGHDTMYWYKQDSKKFLKIMFSYNNKELIINETVPNRFSPKSPDKAHLNLHINSLELGDSAVYFCASSQESRSGANVLTFGAGSRLTVL.

Comment on this clonotype: One base away lies a much larger clone, so this may be a sequencing read error. This sequence joins TRBV19 and TRBJ2-2; 7 bases are shared with TRBD1. CDR1 is LNHDA and CDR2 is SQIVND in the germline V gene (reference sequence). The CDR3 length is 14 residues. CDR3 sequence: CASVGTAKTGELFF. The CDR3, as DNA: TGTGCCAGCGTGGGGACAGCGAAAACCGGGGAGCTGTTTTTT.

This clonotype was recorded many times. The rearrangement links TRBV12-3 or TRBV12-4 to TRBJ2-5, with 10 positions matching TRBD1. The trim removed 4 bases at V and 4 bases at J, leaving 3 bases unmatched. This CDR3 is 14 amino acids long. The CDR3 here is CASSSGQGGETQYF. DNA for the CDR3: TGTGCCAGCAGTTCCGGACAGGGGGGAGAGACCCAGTACTTC.

The chain uses TRBV2 and TRBJ2-1; 7 positions agree with TRBD2. This CDR3 contains 15 residues. Per the germline V gene, CDR1 is SNHLY and CDR2 is FYNNEI. V shed 1 base and J 9 bases; nucleotides not matched to a gene: 9. The CDR3 DNA sequence: TGTGCCAGCAGTGAAGTCCTCACTAGCGCCCTTGAGCAGTTCTTC. Its protein is CASSEVLTSALEQFF.

This clonotype has at least ten counts. V usage is TRBV7-6 and J usage is TRBJ2-2; 8 bases are shared with TRBD1. J gave up 6 bases and V 5 bases, and 14 bases lay outside the gene matches. Germline values: CDR1 SGHVS, CDR2 FNYEAQ. The CDR3 runs 17 residues. CDR3: CASSRMTGVLGSGELFF. The CDR3 bases are TGTGCCAGCAGCCGAATGACAGGGGTTCTCGGTTCCGGGGAGCTGTTTTTT.

This clonotype was counted many times. The rearrangement uses TRBV4-2 and TRBJ1-5, with D perhaps TRBD1 (5 bases). The CDR3 consists of 16 residues. V lost 0 bases, J lost 4 bases, and 13 bases lay in between. Germline loops: CDR1 LGHNA, CDR2 YNFKEQ. The CDR3: CASSQDAWGGNQPQHF. CDR3 coding DNA: TGTGCCAGCAGCCAAGATGCATGGGGGGGAAATCAGCCCCAGCATTTT.

This clonotype has only a few counts. The chain uses TRBV4-3 and TRBJ2-1, with 8 bases identical to TRBD2. The V gene's germline CDR1 is LGHNA and CDR2 YSLEER. V trimming: 0 bases; J trimming: 4 bases; junction bases outside the gene matches: 14. CDR3 length equals 19 residues. CDR3 residues: CASSQEGAGAWNRYNEQFF. Here the CDR3 DNA reads TGCGCCAGCAGCCAAGAGGGAGCGGGAGCCTGGAACCGTTACAATGAGCAGTTCTTC.

This clonotype appeared many times. The V call is TRBV7-3, the J call TRBJ2-3; 8 nucleotides agree with TRBD2. CDR1 SGHTA and CDR2 FQGTGA come from the germline V gene. The V segment lost 5 bases and the J segment 3 bases; nucleotides outside the gene matches: 4. The CDR3 length is 14 residues. Here the CDR3 reads CASSRTSRTDTQYF. CDR3 DNA: TGTGCCAGCAGCCGGACTAGCAGGACAGATACGCAGTATTTT. Full variable domain (outside the CDR3, taken from reference TRBV7-3 and TRBJ2-3): GAGVSQTPSNKVTEKGKYVELRCDPISGHTALYWYRQSLGQGPEFLIYFQGTGAADDSGLPNDRFFAVRPEGSVSTLKIQRTERGDSAVYLCASSRTSRTDTQYFGPGTRLTVL.

This clonotype was observed a handful of times. The J gene is TRBJ2-5, the V gene TRBV9; no reliable D call. CDR1 and CDR2 (germline): SGDLS, YYNGEE. The CDR3 covers 13 residues. Trimming shortened V by 0 bases and J by 4 bases, and 7 bases separated the two germline ends. CDR3 sequence reads: CASSVVWGETQYF. CDR3 coding DNA: TGTGCCAGCAGCGTAGTTTGGGGAGAGACCCAGTACTTC.

The chain is built from TRBV2 and TRBJ2-3; no definite D call. This CDR3 is built from 13 residues. Germline V gene data show CDR1 as SNHLY and CDR2 as FYNNEI. Trimming shortened V by 4 bases and J by 2 bases, and 7 bases separated the two germline ends. The CDR3 DNA is TGTGCCAGCAGTGTGGAGAACACAGATACGCAGTATTTT. It specifies CASSVENTDTQYF.

This clonotype was counted at least ten times. V gene TRBV5-1 combines with J gene TRBJ1-6; D might be TRBD1 (5 bases). CDR3 size: 15 residues. The V end lost 0 bases, the J end lost 11 bases, and 15 bases lay between the germline ends. CDR1 is SGHRS, CDR2 YFSETQ, per germline. CDR3 in DNA: TGCGCCAGCAGCTTGGATCGGGCAGGGAGGCCACCCCTCCACTTT. Protein: CASSLDRAGRPPLHF.

In this sample, this clonotype turned up many times. The chain joins TRBV4-3 to TRBJ2-1; D call uncertain. V shed 4 bases and J shed 4 bases, with 14 bases lying between them. Germline values: CDR1 LGHNA, CDR2 YSLEER. This CDR3 has 15 residues. The CDR3 region has the DNA TGCGCCAGCAGCCTAACGGCGAGGAGTTACAATGAGCAGTTCTTC. Translation gives CASSLTARSYNEQFF.

V is TRBV18 and J is TRBJ2-1; D gene ambiguous. Trimming took 0 bases from V and 6 from J, leaving 3 bases between them. The CDR3 contains 12 residues. Per germline, CDR1 KGHSH and CDR2 LQKENI. The CDR3 DNA is TGTGCCAGCTCACCACCTGTCAATGAGCAGTTCTTC. It encodes CASSPPVNEQFF.

This chain joins TRBV5-1 and TRBJ2-7; 7 bases are shared with TRBD1. Per the germline V gene, CDR1 is SGHRS and CDR2 is YFSETQ. This CDR3 has 15 residues. V trimming: 6 bases; J trimming: 0 bases; junction bases outside the gene matches: 9. The CDR3 is CASTVDRASSYEQYF. CDR3 in DNA: TGCGCCAGCACCGTCGACAGGGCTTCCTCCTACGAGCAGTACTTC.

This clonotype was observed many times. The chain uses TRBV27 and TRBJ2-7; 7 positions agree with TRBD2. Trimming at V came to 3 bases and at J to 0 bases, leaving 2 bases not matched to a gene. There are 14 residues in the CDR3. Germline lookup yields CDR1 MNHEY and CDR2 SMNVEV (reference sequence). The CDR3 here is CASSFGGTSYEQYF. CDR3 in DNA: TGTGCCAGCAGTTTCGGGGGGACCTCCTACGAGCAGTACTTC.

This clonotype has more than one count but fewer than ten. The CDR3 region has the DNA TGCAGTGCTAGAGAGGGTTCGTCCGGAAACACCATATATTTT. Its protein product is CSAREGSSGNTIYF. The chain employs TRBV20-1 and TRBJ1-3; unclear D gene. The CDR3 loop spans 14 amino acids. V lost 0 bases and J 4 bases, leaving 10 bases between the germline ends. Germline values: CDR1 DFQATT, CDR2 SNEGSKA (reference sequence).

This clonotype was detected only a few times. The CDR3 region is CASSLGGGQNYGYTF. CDR3 DNA: TGTGCCAGCAGCTTAGGAGGAGGGCAGAACTATGGCTACACCTTC. J is TRBJ1-2 and V is TRBV7-9; D gene ambiguous. The germline V and J ends were trimmed by 1 base and 2 bases, with 11 bases remaining between them. The CDR3 length is 15 residues. The germline V gene encodes CDR1 SEHNR and CDR2 FQNEAQ (reference sequence). Combining the CDR3 with reference TRBV7-9 and TRBJ1-2 gives the whole variable domain DTGVSQNPRHKITKRGQNVTFRCDPISEHNRLYWYRQTLGQGPEFLTYFQNEAQLEKSRLLSDRFSAERPKGSFSTLEIQRTEQGDSAMYLCASSLGGGQNYGYTFGSGTRLTVV.

This clonotype has more than one count but fewer than ten. The V call is TRBV7-9, the J call TRBJ1-2, with TRBD1 as a possible D gene (5 bases). V was shortened by 0 bases and J by 5 bases, with 13 bases between the two germline ends. The CDR3 sequence is 15 residues long. Germline V gene lookup returns CDR1 SEHNR and CDR2 FQNEAQ (reference sequence). The CDR3 here is CASSLAQTDVYGYTF. CDR3 coding DNA: TGTGCCAGCAGCTTAGCGCAGACAGACGTATATGGCTACACCTTC.

In its sample, this clonotype was seen a few times. V is TRBV9 and J is TRBJ2-1; tentatively, D is TRBD2 (5 bases). Germline lookup yields CDR1 SGDLS and CDR2 YYNGEE. V was pared by 5 bases and J by 0 bases, with 12 bases between. The CDR3 is 15 residues long. The CDR3 loop is CASSTSGFSYNEQFF. DNA for the CDR3: TGTGCCAGCAGTACGAGCGGATTCTCCTACAATGAGCAGTTCTTC. The variable domain in full, with the rest retrieved from reference TRBV9 and TRBJ2-1, is DSGVTQTPKHLITATGQRVTLRCSPRSGDLSVYWYQQSLDQGLQFLIQYYNGEERAKGNILERFSAQQFPDLHSELNLSSLELGDSALYFCASSTSGFSYNEQFFGPGTRLTVL.

The CDR3 protein is CAKSHQTGRWIHGYTF. Written as DNA, the CDR3 is TGTGCCAAGTCGCACCAAACAGGGAGGTGGATCCATGGCTACACCTTC. This chain uses TRBV6-5 with TRBJ1-2; perhaps TRBD1 as D (6 bases). V lost 10 bases to trimming and J lost 6 bases, with 27 bases between them. The CDR3 consists of 16 residues. The V gene's germline CDR1 is MNHEY and CDR2 SVGAGI.

This clonotype occurred many times. J is TRBJ2-7 and V is TRBV18; 9 bases align to TRBD1. This CDR3 is built from 15 residues. V lost 5 bases and J lost 1; bases outside the gene matches: 6. Germline V lookup: CDR1 KGHSH, CDR2 LQKENI. DNA of the CDR3: TGTGCCAGCTCATCCCCCGGGACAGGGTCCTACGAGCAGTACTTC. Translation: CASSSPGTGSYEQYF.

This clonotype was found many times. The chain employs TRBV11-2 and TRBJ2-5; D possibly matches TRBD1 or TRBD2 (5 bases each). The CDR3 is 16 amino acids. CDR1 and CDR2 from the germline V gene are SGHAT and FQNNGV. Trimming stripped 1 base from V and 0 bases from J, with 12 bases between. The CDR3 loop reads CASSLGAMGDQETQYF. CDR3 DNA: TGTGCCAGCAGCTTAGGAGCCATGGGGGACCAAGAGACCCAGTACTTC.

This clonotype was observed at least ten times. The chain has TRBV29-1 and TRBJ2-7; possible D gene TRBD1, 7 bases. Germline V gene lookup returns CDR1 SQVTM and CDR2 ANQGSEA. V shed 4 bases and J shed 3 bases, with 16 bases lying between them. This CDR3 contains 14 residues. This CDR3 is CSVAEEGAVYEQYF. CDR3 coding DNA: TGCAGCGTTGCGGAGGAGGGGGCGGTCTACGAGCAGTACTTC.

This clonotype was counted ten times or more. The V and J genes are TRBV6-2 or TRBV6-3 and TRBJ2-1; weak D call: TRBD2 (5 bases). Trimming removed 4 bases from V and 5 bases from J, with 18 bases in between. Germline V gene sequence: CDR1 MNHEY, CDR2 SVGEGT. The CDR3 sequence is 16 residues long. CDR3 coding DNA: TGTGCCAGCAGTTGGAAACTAGTCCCACGGCACAATGAGCAGTTCTTC. Its protein product is CASSWKLVPRHNEQFF.

Of note for this clonotype: A single base separates this from a much larger clone, so it may be a read error. The chain links TRBV11-2 to TRBJ2-1; tentatively, D is TRBD1 or TRBD2 (5 bases each). CDR1 is SGHAT and CDR2 is FQNNGV in the germline V gene. The V and J ends lost 5 bases and 7 bases respectively, with 18 bases between them. This CDR3 region has 15 residues. The CDR3 here is CASSVPLVGVNEQFF. In DNA, the CDR3 is TGTGCCAGCAGCGTCCCACTAGTGGGGGTAAATGAGCAGTTCTTC.